The source of this T cell receptor (beta chain) is a study of blood T cell repertoires in COVID-19. Patients from Seattle were sampled longitudinally, starting during active infection. Original methodology: Estimation of nucleated cell counts relied on the amplification of reference gene primers. Clones were sequenced by immunoSEQ multiplex PCR, and TCRdb holds only the in-frame ones, with some missing. V and J calls and clone size are copied from that table; D and trimming were computed from the DNA. The sample has approximately 350,000 clones, roughly 86% seen once; the top ten hold around 6.6%. This CDR3 comprises 14 residues. Germline CDR1 and CDR2: SGHDN and FVKESK. V lost 3 bases and J lost 2, with 10 bases in between.

The genes are TRBV14 and TRBJ1-2; D is perhaps TRBD1 (6 bases). The sequencing sample was made of peripheral blood. This clonotype was sampled from a woman aged 70-85 years with COVID-19, enrolled during active disease. CDR3 loop: CASSQATGNYGYTF. The CDR3 nucleotides read TGTGCCAGCAGCCAGGCCACAGGGAACTATGGCTACACCTTC.